This T cell receptor (beta chain) appears in the sequencing data of a study of T-cell memory formation after mild COVID-19. Study-level background: TCR clusters were largely donor specific.

Sample barcodes and UMIs were carried by the TCR alpha and TCR beta cDNA libraries that 5'RACE generated with constant-segment primers. TCRdb called the 5' RACE reads again in MiXCR, with one record for every CDR3 protein. The sample yields 180,000 or so distinct CDR3 sequences, around a tenth seen once. Germline loops: CDR1 ENHRY, CDR2 SYGVKD. The CDR3 covers 16 residues. The germline V and J ends were trimmed by 4 bases and 1 base, with 16 bases remaining between them. Study-level findings and limits: Some SARS-CoV-2-responding clones were already detected in memory before infection.

This clonotype has more than one count but fewer than ten. The target antigen is unknown. The receptor was isolated from a man between 18 and 29 years old who had mild COVID-19 (a few samples of this study predate the infection). Cell type and time point are not known. Sequenced sample: PBMCs or a T cell subset sorted from them (not recorded which). The genes are TRBV10-3 and TRBJ1-1, with D possibly being TRBD1 (5 bases). This CDR3 reads CAISVQGGSRNTEAFF. The CDR3 bases are TGTGCCATCAGTGTCCAGGGAGGCTCAAGGAACACTGAAGCTTTCTTT.